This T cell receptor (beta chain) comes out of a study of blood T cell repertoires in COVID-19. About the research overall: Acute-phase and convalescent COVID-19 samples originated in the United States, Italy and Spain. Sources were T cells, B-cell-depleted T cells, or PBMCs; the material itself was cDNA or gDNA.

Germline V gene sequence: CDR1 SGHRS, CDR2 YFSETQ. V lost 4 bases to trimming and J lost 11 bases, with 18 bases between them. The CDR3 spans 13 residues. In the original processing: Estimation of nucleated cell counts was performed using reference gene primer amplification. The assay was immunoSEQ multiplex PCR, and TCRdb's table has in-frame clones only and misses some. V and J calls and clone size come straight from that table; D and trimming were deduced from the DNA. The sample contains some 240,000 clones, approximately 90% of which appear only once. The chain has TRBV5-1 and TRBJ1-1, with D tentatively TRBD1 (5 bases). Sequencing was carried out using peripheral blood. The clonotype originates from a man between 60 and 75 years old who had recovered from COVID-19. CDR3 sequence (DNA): TGCGCCAGCAGCACCGGGGACTCCGTGGGGGCTTTCTTT. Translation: CASSTGDSVGAFF.